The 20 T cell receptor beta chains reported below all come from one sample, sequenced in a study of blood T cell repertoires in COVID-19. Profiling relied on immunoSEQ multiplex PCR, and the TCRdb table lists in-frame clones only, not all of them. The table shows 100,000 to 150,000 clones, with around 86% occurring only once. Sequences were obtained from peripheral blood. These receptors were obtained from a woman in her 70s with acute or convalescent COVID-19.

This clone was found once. The CDR3 nucleotides are TGCAGTGCTAGTTTGGCAGGGGCCTACGAGCAGTACTTC. This codes for CSASLAGAYEQYF. This chain connects TRBV20-1 to TRBJ2-7; D perhaps matches TRBD1 (6 bases). V lost 3 bases and J lost 2, with 11 bases in between. The CDR3 loop spans 13 amino acids. Germline loops: CDR1 DFQATT, CDR2 SNEGSKA (reference sequence).

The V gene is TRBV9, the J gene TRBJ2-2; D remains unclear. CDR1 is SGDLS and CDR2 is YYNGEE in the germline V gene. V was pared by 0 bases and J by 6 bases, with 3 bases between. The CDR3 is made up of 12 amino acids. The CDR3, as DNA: TGTGCCAGCAGCGTAGTAGCCGGGGAGCTGTTTTTT. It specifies CASSVVAGELFF.

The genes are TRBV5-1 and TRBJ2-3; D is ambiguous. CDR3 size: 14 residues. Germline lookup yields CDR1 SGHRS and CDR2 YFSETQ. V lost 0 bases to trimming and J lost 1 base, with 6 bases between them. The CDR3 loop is CASSLARGTDTQYF. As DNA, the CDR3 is TGCGCCAGCAGCTTGGCACGGGGCACAGATACGCAGTATTTT.

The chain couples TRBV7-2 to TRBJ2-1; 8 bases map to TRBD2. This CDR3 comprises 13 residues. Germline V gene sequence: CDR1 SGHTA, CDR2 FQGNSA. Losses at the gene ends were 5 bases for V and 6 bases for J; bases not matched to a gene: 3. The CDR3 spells CASSISGGNEQFF. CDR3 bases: TGTGCCAGCAGCATCAGCGGGGGCAATGAGCAGTTCTTC.

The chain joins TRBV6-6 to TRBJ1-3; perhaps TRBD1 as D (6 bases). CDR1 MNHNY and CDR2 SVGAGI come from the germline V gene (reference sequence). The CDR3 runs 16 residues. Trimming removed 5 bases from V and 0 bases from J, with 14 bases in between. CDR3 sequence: CASSREDSYSGNTIYF. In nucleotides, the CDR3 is TGTGCCAGCAGTCGCGAGGACAGCTACTCTGGAAACACCATATATTTT.

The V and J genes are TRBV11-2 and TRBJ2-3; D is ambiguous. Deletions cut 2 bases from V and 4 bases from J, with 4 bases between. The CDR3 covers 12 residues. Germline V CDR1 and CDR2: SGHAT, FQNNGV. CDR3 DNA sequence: TGTGCCAGCAGCTTATTCGCAGATACGCAGTATTTT. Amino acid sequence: CASSLFADTQYF.

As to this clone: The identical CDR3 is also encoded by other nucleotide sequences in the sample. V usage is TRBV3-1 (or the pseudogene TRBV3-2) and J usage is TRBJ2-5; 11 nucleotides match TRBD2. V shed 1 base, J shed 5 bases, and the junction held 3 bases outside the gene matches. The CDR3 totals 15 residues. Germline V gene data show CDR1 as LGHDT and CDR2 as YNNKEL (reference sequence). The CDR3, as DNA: TGTGCCAGCAGCCAAGTAGCGGGGGGGCTTGAGACCCAGTACTTC. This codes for CASSQVAGGLETQYF.

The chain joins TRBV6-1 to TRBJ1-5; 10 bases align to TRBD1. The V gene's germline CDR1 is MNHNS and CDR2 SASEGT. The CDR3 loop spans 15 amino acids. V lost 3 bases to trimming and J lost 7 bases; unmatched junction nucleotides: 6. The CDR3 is CASSESGTGAQPQHF. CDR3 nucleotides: TGTGCCAGCAGTGAGTCGGGGACAGGGGCGCAGCCCCAGCATTTT.

The CDR3 region is CAIAGDRDTGYTF. The DNA of the CDR3 is TGTGCCATCGCCGGGGACAGGGACACTGGCTACACCTTC. The chain uses TRBV10-3 and TRBJ1-2, with TRBD1 matching 9 bases. Germline values: CDR1 ENHRY, CDR2 SYGVKD. Trimming took 8 bases from V and 7 from J; bases not matched to a gene: 8. This CDR3 has 13 amino acids.

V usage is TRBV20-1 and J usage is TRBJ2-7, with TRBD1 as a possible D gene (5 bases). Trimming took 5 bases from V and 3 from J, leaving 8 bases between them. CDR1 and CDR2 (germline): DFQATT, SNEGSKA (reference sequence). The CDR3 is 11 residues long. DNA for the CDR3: TGCAGTGCTGCGGACAACTACGAGCAGTACTTC. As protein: CSAADNYEQYF.

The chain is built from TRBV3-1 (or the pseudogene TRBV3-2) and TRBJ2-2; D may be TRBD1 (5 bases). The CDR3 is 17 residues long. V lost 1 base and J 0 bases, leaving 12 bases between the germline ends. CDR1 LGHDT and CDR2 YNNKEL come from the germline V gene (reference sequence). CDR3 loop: CASSQVLDSANTGELFF. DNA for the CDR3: TGTGCCAGCAGCCAAGTCCTAGACAGCGCGAACACCGGGGAGCTGTTTTTT.

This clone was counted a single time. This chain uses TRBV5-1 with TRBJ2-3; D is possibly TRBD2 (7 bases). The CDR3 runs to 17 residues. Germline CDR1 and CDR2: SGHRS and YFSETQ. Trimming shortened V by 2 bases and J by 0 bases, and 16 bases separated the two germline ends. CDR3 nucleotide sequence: TGCGCCAGCAGCTTAATCTCCGGGGGGCGGAGCACAGATACGCAGTATTTT. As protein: CASSLISGGRSTDTQYF.

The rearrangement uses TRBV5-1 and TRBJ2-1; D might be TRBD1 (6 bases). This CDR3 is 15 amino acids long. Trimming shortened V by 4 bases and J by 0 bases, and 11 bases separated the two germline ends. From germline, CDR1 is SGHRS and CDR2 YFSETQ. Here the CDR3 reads CASSVQGSSYNEQFF. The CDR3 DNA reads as TGCGCCAGCAGCGTGCAGGGGAGCTCCTACAATGAGCAGTTCTTC.

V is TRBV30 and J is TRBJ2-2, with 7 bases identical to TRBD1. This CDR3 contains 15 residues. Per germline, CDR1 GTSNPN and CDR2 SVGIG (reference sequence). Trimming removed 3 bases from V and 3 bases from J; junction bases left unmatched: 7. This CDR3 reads CAWRGRGRDTGELFF. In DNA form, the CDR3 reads TGTGCCTGGAGGGGAAGGGGGCGCGACACCGGGGAGCTGTTTTTT.

The CDR3 DNA sequence: TGCGCCAGCAGCCCCCACAGGGACATTAATGAAAAACTGTTTTTT. Translation: CASSPHRDINEKLFF. V and J are TRBV5-1 and TRBJ1-4, with D possibly being TRBD1 (6 bases). The CDR3 loop spans 15 amino acids. The germline CDR1 and CDR2 sequences are SGHRS and YFSETQ. The ends were cut back, 4 bases at V and 4 bases at J, with 14 bases in the middle.

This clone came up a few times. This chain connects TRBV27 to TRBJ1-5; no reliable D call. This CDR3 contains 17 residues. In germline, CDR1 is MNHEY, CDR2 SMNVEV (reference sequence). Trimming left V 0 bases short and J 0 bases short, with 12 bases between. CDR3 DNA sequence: TGTGCCAGCAGTTTATCTCCCTCCCCGTATAGCAATCAGCCCCAGCATTTT. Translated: CASSLSPSPYSNQPQHF.

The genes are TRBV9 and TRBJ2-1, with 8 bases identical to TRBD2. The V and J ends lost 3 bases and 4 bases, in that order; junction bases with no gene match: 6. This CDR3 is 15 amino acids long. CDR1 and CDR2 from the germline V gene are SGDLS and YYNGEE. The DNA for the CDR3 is TGTGCCAGCAGCGCAGCGGGACTAGAATACAATGAGCAGTTCTTC. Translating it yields CASSAAGLEYNEQFF. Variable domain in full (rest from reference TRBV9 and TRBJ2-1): DSGVTQTPKHLITATGQRVTLRCSPRSGDLSVYWYQQSLDQGLQFLIQYYNGEERAKGNILERFSAQQFPDLHSELNLSSLELGDSALYFCASSAAGLEYNEQFFGPGTRLTVL.

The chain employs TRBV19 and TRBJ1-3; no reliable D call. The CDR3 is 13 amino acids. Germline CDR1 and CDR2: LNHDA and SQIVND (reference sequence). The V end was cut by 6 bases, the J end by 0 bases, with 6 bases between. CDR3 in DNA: TGTGCCAGTAGGCGGCTCTCTGGAAACACCATATATTTT. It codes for CASRRLSGNTIYF.

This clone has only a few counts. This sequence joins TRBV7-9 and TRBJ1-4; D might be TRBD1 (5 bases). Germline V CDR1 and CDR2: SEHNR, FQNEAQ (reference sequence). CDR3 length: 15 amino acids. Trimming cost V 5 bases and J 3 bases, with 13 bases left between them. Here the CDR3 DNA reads TGTGCCAGCAGCCCATATGGGGGGGCTAATGAAAAACTGTTTTTT. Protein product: CASSPYGGANEKLFF.

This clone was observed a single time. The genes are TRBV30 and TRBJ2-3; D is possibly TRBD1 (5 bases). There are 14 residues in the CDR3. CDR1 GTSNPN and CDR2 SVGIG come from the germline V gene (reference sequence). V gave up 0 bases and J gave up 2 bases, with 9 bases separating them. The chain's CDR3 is CAWSVSRATDTQYF. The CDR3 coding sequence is TGTGCCTGGAGTGTCTCCAGGGCCACAGATACGCAGTATTTT.